This is a list of T cell receptor beta chains from one sample in a study of human T cells and chemical hapten exposure. TCRdb processed the RACE reads anew with MiXCR; each CDR3 protein has one entry. The data show some 42,000 distinct CDR3 sequences, approximately 9% seen once. The sample here was whole blood, taken in connection with sensitization to the hapten diphenylcyclopropenone (DPC). All receptors derive from a woman aged 40-49 years with alopecia areata. Some clones in this sample may be carry-over from other donors' samples. CDR3s include the opening cysteine and the closing phenylalanine or tryptophan. D genes are given only for firm matches. Rows may omit the clone size; those that give it use once, few, many or a size class.

clone size,J gene,D gene,V gene,CDR3 protein,CDR3 DNA
many,TRBJ2-7,TRBD1,TRBV7-9,CASSQDRDEQYF,TGTGCCAGCAGCCAAGACAGGGACGAGCAGTACTTC
many,TRBJ2-2,-,TRBV7-8,CASSSWGQGSSTGELFF,TGTGCCAGCAGCTCCTGGGGGCAGGGCTCGAGCACCGGGGAGCTGTTTTTT
-,TRBJ1-1,TRBD1,TRBV20-1,CSAIRDRDESEAFF,TGCAGTGCAATCCGGGACAGAGATGAATCTGAAGCTTTCTTT
many,TRBJ1-4,TRBD1,TRBV12-3/TRBV12-4,CASRGTGANEKLFF,TGTGCCAGCAGGGGGACAGGGGCTAATGAAAAACTGTTTTTT
-,TRBJ2-1,-,TRBV18,CASSPGPFYNEQFF,TGTGCCAGCTCACCCGGACCTTTTTACAATGAGCAGTTCTTC
many,TRBJ2-3,TRBD2,TRBV20-1,CSARAGTIGGAQYF,TGCAGTGCTAGAGCCGGGACTATCGGGGGGGCGCAGTATTTT
many,TRBJ1-1,TRBD1,TRBV28,CASRSALQGMNTEAFF,TGTGCCAGCAGGTCGGCTTTACAGGGGATGAACACTGAAGCTTTCTTT
many,TRBJ1-6,-,TRBV3-1,CASSQDDSYSPLHF,TGTGCCAGCAGCCAAGATGACAGTTATTCACCCCTCCACTTT
many,TRBJ2-3,TRBD2,TRBV7-6,CASSPSGGATDTQYF,TGTGCCAGCAGCCCTAGCGGGGGGGCAACAGATACGCAGTATTTT
many,TRBJ1-4,-,TRBV5-1,CASSLVPGEEKLFF,TGCGCCAGCAGCTTGGTTCCCGGAGAAGAAAAACTGTTTTTT
-,TRBJ2-7,TRBD1,TRBV20-1,CSATRDRTTHEQYF,TGCAGTGCCACCCGGGACAGGACTACCCACGAGCAGTACTTC
few,TRBJ2-7,-,TRBV14,CASSQRGGKTSYEQYF,TGTGCCAGCAGCCAGCGTGGAGGGAAAACTTCCTACGAGCAGTACTTC
many,TRBJ2-7,TRBD1,TRBV12-3/TRBV12-4,CASRPDRGPPPYEQYF,TGTGCCAGCAGACCAGACAGGGGACCACCTCCCTACGAGCAGTACTTC
-,TRBJ2-5,-,TRBV7-2,CASSLFAKETQYF,TGTGCCAGCAGCTTATTCGCTAAAGAGACCCAGTACTTC
many,TRBJ2-7,-,TRBV28,CASRGRGSSYEQYF,TGTGCCAGCAGGGGCAGGGGATCCTCCTACGAGCAGTACTTC
many,TRBJ1-1,-,TRBV7-2,CASSLDVTEAFF,TGTGCCAGCAGCTTAGACGTCACTGAAGCTTTCTTT
many,TRBJ1-1,-,TRBV5-1,CASSSRGGGETTEAFF,TGCGCCAGCAGCTCCCGAGGGGGTGGGGAGACCACTGAAGCTTTCTTT
many,TRBJ2-7,TRBD1,TRBV6-5,CASSNQQGYYEQYF,TGTGCCAGCAGCAATCAACAGGGGTACTACGAGCAGTACTTC
few,TRBJ2-5,TRBD2,TRBV7-6,CASSLGVSSGGQETQYF,TGTGCCAGCAGCTTAGGAGTATCCAGCGGGGGCCAAGAGACCCAGTACTTC